Below are 13 T cell receptor beta chains sequenced from a single sample in a study of identifying expanded T cells in peripheral blood. The method was immunoSEQ multiplex PCR; TCRdb's version includes in-frame clones alone and lacks a portion of them. The sample shows some 78,000 clones, almost 85% of them seen only once. The sequencing sample was made of blood. The receptors stem from a person aged 18 to 75 in good health.

This clone was seen a handful of times. The chain recombines TRBV27 with TRBJ2-1; unclear D gene. This CDR3 has 16 amino acids. The V gene's germline CDR1 is MNHEY and CDR2 SMNVEV (reference sequence). V shed 3 bases and J shed 2 bases, with 14 bases lying between them. The CDR3, as DNA: TGTGCCAGCAGTTTCGGCGGCACCCGGCCCTACAATGAGCAGTTCTTC. This codes for CASSFGGTRPYNEQFF.

The count of this clone is one. The J gene is TRBJ2-7, the V gene TRBV2; TRBD2 matches 12 bases. Germline loops: CDR1 SNHLY, CDR2 FYNNEI. V gave up 7 bases and J gave up 2 bases; unmatched junction bases: 6. This CDR3 has 15 amino acids. The CDR3 sequence: CASNRLAGEPYEQYF. CDR3 nucleotides: TGTGCCAGCAACCGACTAGCGGGAGAACCCTACGAGCAGTACTTC.

The sample holds one count of this clone. The rearrangement joins TRBV28 to TRBJ1-2, with TRBD1 matching over 8 bases. CDR3 length equals 14 residues. The J segment lost 3 bases and the V segment lost 7 bases, leaving 7 bases of the junction unmatched. CDR1 is MDHEN and CDR2 is SYDVKM in the germline V gene. The CDR3 nucleotides read TGTGCCAGCACCGTGGGACAGGCCCACTATGGCTACACCTTC. Translated, it gives CASTVGQAHYGYTF.

The chain is built from TRBV29-1 and TRBJ2-3; no clear D gene. Trimming left V 7 bases short and J 0 bases short, with 20 bases between. Germline V gene lookup returns CDR1 SQVTM and CDR2 ANQGSEA. The CDR3 runs to 16 residues. CDR3: CSATNGPRFSTDTQYF. As DNA, the CDR3 is TGCAGCGCCACAAATGGGCCCCGTTTCAGCACAGATACGCAGTATTTT.

The gene calls are TRBV6-5 and TRBJ2-1; 10 bases map to TRBD1. V was clipped by 8 bases and J by 4 bases; unmatched bases: 8. The germline gives CDR1 MNHEY, CDR2 SVGAGI. The CDR3 contains 15 residues. The DNA of the CDR3 is TGTGCCAGCTACCCCTCGGGACAGGGGTACAATGAGCAGTTCTTC. Its protein product is CASYPSGQGYNEQFF.

The chain combines TRBV6-1 with TRBJ1-5; D is perhaps TRBD1 (6 bases). The V gene lost 3 bases and the J gene lost 1 base, with 19 bases spanning the gap. Germline-derived CDR1 and CDR2 are MNHNS and SASEGT. This CDR3 region has 18 residues. The DNA of the CDR3 is TGTGCCAGCAGTGACACGGCAGGGGATTATACAAGCAATCAGCCCCAGCATTTT. Translated: CASSDTAGDYTSNQPQHF.

The chain recombines TRBV6-5 with TRBJ1-6; the D is unclear. Trimming pared 4 bases from V and 4 bases from J, leaving 5 bases between. Germline V gives CDR1 MNHEY, CDR2 SVGAGI. CDR3 length equals 13 residues. The CDR3 region has the DNA TGTGCCAGCAGTTGGGGTTATAATTCACCCCTCCACTTT. Its translation: CASSWGYNSPLHF.

This chain links TRBV14 with TRBJ1-2; possibly TRBD1 for D (5 bases). The germline gives CDR1 SGHDN, CDR2 FVKESK. The CDR3 has 13 residues. V shed 1 base and J shed 4 bases, with 7 bases lying between them. This CDR3 reads CASSQGGSYGYTF. CDR3 DNA sequence: TGTGCCAGCAGCCAAGGGGGCAGCTATGGCTACACCTTC.

This clone came up a few times. The chain combines TRBV28 with TRBJ2-3, with 7 nucleotides matching TRBD1. The length of the CDR3 is 15 residues. Losses at the gene ends were 2 bases for V and 2 bases for J; bases not matched to a gene: 4. CDR1 MDHEN and CDR2 SYDVKM come from the germline V gene. The CDR3 coding sequence is TGTGCCAGCAGTTTAACAGGGGCCTTCACAGATACGCAGTATTTT. Translated, it gives CASSLTGAFTDTQYF. The whole variable domain, filled in from reference TRBV28 and TRBJ2-3, reads DVKVTQSSRYLVKRTGEKVFLECVQDMDHENMFWYRQDPGLGLRLIYFSYDVKMKEKGDIPEGYSVSREKKERFSLILESASTNQTSMYLCASSLTGAFTDTQYFGPGTRLTVL.

The CDR3 bases are TGTGCCAGCAGTTTTTTGGCGCGTGAGCAGTACTTC. It yields the protein CASSFLAREQYF. J is TRBJ2-7 and V is TRBV28; D gene ambiguous. V was trimmed by 3 bases and J by 7 bases, leaving 10 bases between them. This CDR3 is 12 amino acids long. CDR1 is MDHEN, CDR2 SYDVKM, per germline.

This clone was seen a handful of times. This chain connects TRBV5-1 to TRBJ1-2; tentative D call: TRBD1 (5 bases). Trimming removed 0 bases from V and 4 bases from J, with 10 bases in between. CDR1 is SGHRS and CDR2 is YFSETQ in the germline V gene. This CDR3 comprises 14 residues. The CDR3 here is CASSLGDGSYGYTF. CDR3 in DNA: TGCGCCAGCAGCTTGGGGGACGGAAGCTATGGCTACACCTTC.

J is TRBJ2-1 and V is TRBV28; the D is unclear. Between the trimmed V and J ends, which lost 3 bases and 6 bases, there was a span of 15 bases. The CDR3 runs to 15 residues. Per germline, CDR1 MDHEN and CDR2 SYDVKM. For the CDR3, the DNA is TGTGCCAGCAGTTTCTTAGGAGAAGCCATCAATGAGCAGTTCTTC. The encoded protein is CASSFLGEAINEQFF.

This clone was counted between two and nine times. This sequence joins TRBV9 and TRBJ2-7; D remains unclear. The CDR3 consists of 13 residues. Trimming removed 0 bases from V and 4 bases from J, with 8 bases in between. The germline V gene has CDR1 SGDLS and CDR2 YYNGEE. The CDR3 nucleotides are TGTGCCAGCAGCGTAGAGGACGGTTACGAGCAGTACTTC. Amino acid sequence: CASSVEDGYEQYF. Based on the CDR3 plus reference TRBV9 and TRBJ2-7, the full variable domain is DSGVTQTPKHLITATGQRVTLRCSPRSGDLSVYWYQQSLDQGLQFLIQYYNGEERAKGNILERFSAQQFPDLHSELNLSSLELGDSALYFCASSVEDGYEQYFGPGTRLTVT.